This is a list of T cell receptor beta chains from one sample in a study of blood T cell repertoires in COVID-19. The protocol was immunoSEQ multiplex PCR, while the TCRdb copy is restricted to in-frame clones and leaves out a portion. The table has some 260,000 clones, roughly 88% seen once. The sequenced material came from peripheral blood. These receptors came from a woman aged 70-85 years with COVID-19, enrolled during active disease. Each CDR3 is given with its conserved first and last residue. Fields, in order: CDR3 protein, V gene, J gene.

CDR3: CASSPAGGNTGELFF
V: TRBV18
J: TRBJ2-2

CDR3: CASSPYRSPYGYTF
V: TRBV5-1
J: TRBJ1-2

CDR3: CAIAPAPNRVEAFF
V: TRBV10-3
J: TRBJ1-1

CDR3: CASSRTENTEAFF
V: TRBV12-3/TRBV12-4
J: TRBJ1-1

CDR3: CSANTGNEQFF
V: TRBV20-1
J: TRBJ2-1

CDR3: CASSLSLDRANIQYF
V: TRBV27
J: TRBJ2-4

CDR3: CASSLVADSPLYF
V: TRBV14
J: TRBJ1-6

CDR3: CASSLAGEQYF
V: TRBV12-3/TRBV12-4
J: TRBJ2-7

CDR3: CASSVSTGGNSPLHF
V: TRBV9
J: TRBJ1-6

CDR3: CASSLDKKSNQPQHF
V: TRBV6-5
J: TRBJ1-5

CDR3: CASSNTGGSYEQYF
V: TRBV9
J: TRBJ2-7

CDR3: CASGTGVNGYTF
V: TRBV6-6
J: TRBJ1-2

CDR3: CASRPSGRSYNEQFF
V: TRBV6-5
J: TRBJ2-1

CDR3: CASSLMSYEQYF
V: TRBV11-2
J: TRBJ2-7

CDR3: CASRRDRALEPQHF
V: TRBV19
J: TRBJ1-5

CDR3: CASSLRAGLYEQYF
V: TRBV27
J: TRBJ2-7

CDR3: CATVGAAYGYTF
V: TRBV6-5
J: TRBJ1-2

CDR3: CASSSATGGNSPLHF
V: TRBV19
J: TRBJ1-6

CDR3: CASSLGTVEQYF
V: TRBV28
J: TRBJ2-7

CDR3: CAIREAGRNTGELFF
V: TRBV10-3
J: TRBJ2-2

CDR3: CASSYPGSAEQYF
V: TRBV5-1
J: TRBJ2-7

CDR3: CASSPTLSGANVLTF
V: TRBV3-1/TRBV3-2
J: TRBJ2-6

CDR3: CASSPGKFTEAFF
V: TRBV13
J: TRBJ1-1

CDR3: CASSLADRENQPQHF
V: TRBV5-6
J: TRBJ1-5

CDR3: CAWSVTDYNEQFF
V: TRBV30
J: TRBJ2-1

CDR3: CASSPRETQYF
V: TRBV6-2/TRBV6-3
J: TRBJ2-5

CDR3: CASSIRQGRGNSPLHF
V: TRBV21-1
J: TRBJ1-6

CDR3: CASSEMTGENGYTF
V: TRBV2
J: TRBJ1-2

CDR3: CAWSLKGGRVSDEQYF
V: TRBV30
J: TRBJ2-7

CDR3: CASRVTGSGANVLTF
V: TRBV28
J: TRBJ2-6

CDR3: CASSLGGSISYEQYF
V: TRBV5-1
J: TRBJ2-7

CDR3: CASSRPTRGVYNEQFF
V: TRBV6-2/TRBV6-3
J: TRBJ2-1

CDR3: CASSQGQYSNQPQHF
V: TRBV5-1
J: TRBJ1-5

CDR3: CASSQVGGLGNQPQHF
V: TRBV3-1/TRBV3-2
J: TRBJ1-5

CDR3: CASNRLGQPSYEQYF
V: TRBV28
J: TRBJ2-7

CDR3: CAISESGPGRNSPLHF
V: TRBV10-3
J: TRBJ1-6

CDR3: CASSYGTEGSYEQYF
V: TRBV6-5
J: TRBJ2-7

CDR3: CASSLGQLSYEQYF
V: TRBV11-2
J: TRBJ2-7

CDR3: CASSGRGEATNEKLFF
V: TRBV6-1
J: TRBJ1-4

CDR3: CASSLWGQLGAEAFF
V: TRBV7-8
J: TRBJ1-1

CDR3: CASSLEGGQVLGYTF
V: TRBV11-3
J: TRBJ1-2

CDR3: CATSDWGTGSAGELFF
V: TRBV24-1
J: TRBJ2-2

CDR3: CAISGSPGQGSIGYTF
V: TRBV10-3
J: TRBJ1-2

CDR3: CASSQATGGNEKLFF
V: TRBV3-1/TRBV3-2
J: TRBJ1-4

CDR3: CASSHAGGDNEQFF
V: TRBV7-9
J: TRBJ2-1